This T cell receptor beta chain was identified in a study of shared clonotypes between healthy human individuals. Study-level information: Participating donors consisted of two women and a few men aged 18 to 49.

Trimming left V 5 bases short and J 1 base short, with 17 bases between. This CDR3 is built from 16 residues. CDR1 is SEHNR and CDR2 is FQNEAQ in the germline V gene (reference sequence). TCRdb keeps only in-frame clones here, not all; method: immunoSEQ multiplex PCR. Of about 680,000 clones in the sample, about 91% were seen once. Naive CD8 cells lacked CD45RO, underwent positive selection for CCR7 and left out terminally differentiated effector memory CD45RA+ cells. Source material: naive CD8+ T cells sorted from blood. The TCR comes from a man aged 25-40 years in good health. V gene TRBV7-9 combines with J gene TRBJ1-1; perhaps TRBD1 as D (5 bases). CDR3 DNA sequence: TGTGCCAGCAGCCCGCGGACGGTGAGGGGGAACACTGAAGCTTTCTTT. Translating gives CASSPRTVRGNTEAFF.